This T cell receptor beta chain was observed in a study of blood T cell repertoires in COVID-19. Turning to the study itself: From T cells, B-cell-depleted T cells, or PBMCs came the material, which was cDNA or gDNA.

This clone was counted at least ten times. Trimming removed 7 bases from V and 2 bases from J, with 14 bases in between. The CDR3 spans 14 residues. CDR1 MNHEY and CDR2 SVGAGI come from the germline V gene. Sequencing used immunoSEQ multiplex PCR; TCRdb keeps in-frame clones, though not all of them. The table includes around 230,000 clones, around four fifths detected once. The V call is TRBV6-5, the J call TRBJ2-5, with D perhaps TRBD2 (5 bases). The receptor's source is a woman between 65 and 79 years old with active or convalescent COVID-19. The sequencing sample was made of peripheral blood. CDR3 nucleotide sequence: TGTGCCAGCACTACCTACGAGGGTCAAGAGACCCAGTACTTC. This sequence encodes CASTTYEGQETQYF.